Shown below are 26 T cell receptor beta chains from a single sample sequenced in a study of CD8 T cells in Susac syndrome. Random hexamers were used to reverse transcribe the RNA input (about 0.45 to 1 ug). TCRdb reprocessed the immunoSEQ multiplex PCR reads via MiXCR and lists one record per CDR3 protein. The sample lists more than 150,000 distinct CDR3 sequences, 95% occurring once. Source material: CD8+ T cells from PBMCs. These receptors were taken from a human donor with multiple sclerosis.

The V and J genes are TRBV24-1 and TRBJ2-5; D is ambiguous. The CDR3 sequence is 11 residues long. CDR1 and CDR2 from the germline V gene are KGHDR and SFDVKD. V lost 6 bases and J 5 bases, leaving 6 bases between the germline ends. The chain's CDR3 is CATSLEETQYF. The DNA of the CDR3 is TGTGCCACCAGTCTTGAGGAGACCCAGTACTTC.

This clonotype is a singleton in its sample. The gene calls are TRBV20-1 and TRBJ2-3; 8 bases map to TRBD2. The CDR3 extends over 17 amino acids. J was trimmed by 1 base and V by 6 bases; bases with no gene match: 15. Per germline, CDR1 DFQATT and CDR2 SNEGSKA (reference sequence). CDR3 residues: CSASALSAGVGTDTQYF. The CDR3 DNA is TGCAGTGCGTCCGCCCTTTCAGCGGGGGTCGGCACAGATACGCAGTATTTT.

This rearrangement joins TRBV6-2 or TRBV6-3 to TRBJ2-3; D is unresolved. V lost 5 bases and J 4 bases, leaving 10 bases between the germline ends. Germline CDR1 MNHEY, CDR2 SVGEGT. CDR3 length: 13 amino acids. The CDR3: CASSRPSPDTQYF. DNA of the CDR3: TGTGCCAGCAGTCGTCCCAGCCCAGATACGCAGTATTTT.

The J gene is TRBJ1-2, the V gene TRBV5-1; maybe TRBD1 (5 bases). V was trimmed by 4 bases and J by 8 bases, leaving 15 bases between them. Germline CDR1 reads SGHRS; CDR2 reads YFSETQ. The CDR3 consists of 13 residues. DNA of the CDR3: TGCGCCAGCAGCGATTTCAGGGAGAAGGGCTACACCTTC. It is translated as CASSDFREKGYTF.

The chain couples TRBV12-3 or TRBV12-4 to TRBJ2-7; possible D gene TRBD1, 6 bases. With 5 bases removed from V and 2 bases from J, the gap between germline ends came to 16 bases. The CDR3 runs 15 residues. The chain's CDR3 is CASSPIDGQTYEQYF. CDR3 DNA sequence: TGTGCCAGCAGTCCCATTGACGGACAGACCTACGAGCAGTACTTC.

A few counts support this clonotype. This sequence joins TRBV6-1 and TRBJ1-5; D unclear. The germline CDR1 and CDR2 sequences are MNHNS and SASEGT. The CDR3 loop spans 12 amino acids. V was cut by 7 bases and J by 2 bases, with 6 bases left in between. CDR3 bases: TGTGCCAGCACCACCGGCAATCAGCCCCAGCATTTT. As protein: CASTTGNQPQHF.

This rearrangement joins TRBV20-1 to TRBJ1-2; a weak D match, TRBD1 (6 bases). V was cut by 4 bases and J by 1 base, with 10 bases left in between. This CDR3 has 13 residues. Germline lookup yields CDR1 DFQATT and CDR2 SNEGSKA (reference sequence). The CDR3 here is CSATGGRNYGYTF. CDR3 bases: TGCAGTGCTACTGGGGGGCGTAACTATGGCTACACCTTC.

The J gene is TRBJ2-1, the V gene TRBV7-9, with D uncertain. V was trimmed by 6 bases and J by 0 bases, leaving 12 bases between them. The CDR3 extends over 15 amino acids. Germline V CDR1 and CDR2: SEHNR, FQNEAQ (reference sequence). This CDR3 is CASSSSIHSYNEQFF. In DNA, the CDR3 is TGTGCCAGCAGTTCTTCTATCCACTCCTACAATGAGCAGTTCTTC.

The chain links TRBV4-1 to TRBJ1-1, with 7 bases that match TRBD1. Germline V gene sequence: CDR1 MGHRA, CDR2 YSYEKL. The length of the CDR3 is 15 residues. The trim removed 4 bases at V and 0 bases at J, leaving 5 bases unmatched. The CDR3 DNA reads TGCGCCAGCAGCCGCCCGGGACAGATGAACACTGAAGCTTTCTTT. Its protein is CASSRPGQMNTEAFF.

V gene TRBV29-1 combines with J gene TRBJ2-3, with TRBD1 identical over 9 bases. The CDR3 consists of 15 residues. Trimming removed 7 bases from V and 1 base from J; junction bases left unmatched: 9. CDR1 is SQVTM, CDR2 ANQGSEA, per germline. The CDR3 region is CSAGTGPLGTDTQYF. For the CDR3, the DNA is TGCAGCGCCGGGACAGGGCCGTTGGGCACAGATACGCAGTATTTT.

The chain is built from TRBV7-9 and TRBJ2-7; 7 nucleotides agree with TRBD1. Trimming at V came to 4 bases and at J to 5 bases, leaving 8 bases not matched to a gene. Germline V gives CDR1 SEHNR, CDR2 FQNEAQ (reference sequence). The CDR3 has 14 residues. The CDR3: CASSSMTGINEQYF. The CDR3, as DNA: TGTGCCAGCAGCTCGATGACAGGGATAAACGAGCAGTACTTC.

As to this clonotype: A read error may produce the germline difference seen at one junction end. V is TRBV27 and J is TRBJ1-2; TRBD1 matches at 7 bases. Germline CDR1 and CDR2: MNHEY and SMNVEV (reference sequence). The CDR3 spans 13 residues. CDR3 coding DNA: TGTGCCAGCGGACAAGGGACAGCTCAGATCCTGATATTC. This codes for CASGQGTAQILIF.

The chain recombines TRBV30 with TRBJ1-2; 9 bases are a match to TRBD1. Germline CDR1 GTSNPN, CDR2 SVGIG (reference sequence). The V gene end was trimmed by 2 bases and the J gene end by 8 bases; junction bases not matched to a gene: 6. The CDR3 spans 13 residues. The CDR3 reads CAWSRDRAQGYTF. For the CDR3, the DNA is TGTGCCTGGAGTAGGGACAGGGCCCAGGGCTACACCTTC.

This chain joins TRBV20-1 and TRBJ2-7, with TRBD1 matching over 10 bases. Trimming at V came to 6 bases and at J to 7 bases, leaving 15 bases not matched to a gene. Per the germline V gene, CDR1 is DFQATT and CDR2 is SNEGSKA (reference sequence). CDR3 length: 15 amino acids. DNA of the CDR3: TGCAGTGCCCCCTCGTGGGGACAGGGGACTAGAGAGCAGTACTTC. Residues: CSAPSWGQGTREQYF.

The sample holds a few counts of this clonotype. The V and J genes are TRBV20-1 and TRBJ2-3; tentative D call: TRBD1 (5 bases). The CDR3 totals 14 residues. Germline lookup yields CDR1 DFQATT and CDR2 SNEGSKA (reference sequence). Trimming removed 5 bases at V and 0 bases at J, with 12 bases between. CDR3 DNA: TGCAGTGCTTCCCTTCAGGGTAGCACAGATACGCAGTATTTT. This gives the protein CSASLQGSTDTQYF.

The chain couples TRBV27 to TRBJ2-3; a weak D match, TRBD1 (5 bases). Germline assignment: CDR1 MNHEY and CDR2 SMNVEV (reference sequence). CDR3 size: 16 residues. V was trimmed by 2 bases and J by 6 bases, leaving 18 bases between them. Here the CDR3 DNA reads TGTGCCAGCAGTTTACGCAGGGATGGGTTGAGGGATACGCAGTATTTT. Residues: CASSLRRDGLRDTQYF.

The V call is TRBV3-1, the J call TRBJ2-1; no definite D call. V was pared by 3 bases and J by 8 bases, with 20 bases between. The CDR3 is 16 amino acids. Germline values: CDR1 LGHDT, CDR2 YNNKEL (reference sequence). The CDR3 coding sequence is TGTGCCAGCAGCCACGAGACCCGTACGTCGGGCGATGAGCAGTTCTTC. Translating it yields CASSHETRTSGDEQFF.

The rearrangement links TRBV30 to TRBJ1-2; 7 bases agree with TRBD1. The germline V gene encodes CDR1 GTSNPN and CDR2 SVGIG (reference sequence). V trimming: 4 bases; J trimming: 6 bases; junction bases outside the gene matches: 2. CDR3 length equals 11 residues. Written as DNA, the CDR3 is TGTGCCTGGACAGGGGGGCATGGCTACACCTTC. Translated: CAWTGGHGYTF.

V and J are TRBV20-1 and TRBJ2-7; 7 positions agree with TRBD1. With 5 bases clipped from V and 2 bases from J, the junction kept 6 bases outside the gene matches. This CDR3 spans 13 amino acids. The germline CDR1 and CDR2 sequences are DFQATT and SNEGSKA (reference sequence). Here the CDR3 reads CSAEGQAAYEQYF. The CDR3 DNA sequence: TGCAGTGCTGAAGGACAGGCCGCCTACGAGCAGTACTTC.

V and J are TRBV15 and TRBJ2-5, with no clear D. Germline CDR1 reads LNHNV; CDR2 reads YYDKDF (reference sequence). The CDR3 loop spans 14 amino acids. Deletions cut 0 bases from V and 2 bases from J, with 7 bases between. CDR3 in DNA: TGTGCCACCAGCAGAGATTGGGGTCAAGAGACCCAGTACTTC. It is translated as CATSRDWGQETQYF.

The rearrangement links TRBV4-1 to TRBJ1-4; D remains ambiguous. The CDR3 consists of 13 residues. CDR1 MGHRA and CDR2 YSYEKL come from the germline V gene. Trimming removed 1 base at V and 13 bases at J, with 13 bases between. The CDR3 loop reads CASSQVVTDGLFF. The CDR3, as DNA: TGCGCCAGCAGCCAAGTCGTTACGGATGGACTGTTTTTT.

The chain employs TRBV4-1 and TRBJ2-6; no reliable D call. The CDR3 is 14 amino acids. The germline gives CDR1 MGHRA, CDR2 YSYEKL. V lost 2 bases and J lost 4, with 6 bases in between. In DNA form, the CDR3 reads TGCGCCAGCAGCCAAATCTCCGGGGCCAACGTCCTGACTTTC. Protein product: CASSQISGANVLTF.

J is TRBJ2-2 and V is TRBV30; D is possibly TRBD2 (6 bases). CDR1 and CDR2 from the germline V gene are GTSNPN and SVGIG (reference sequence). The CDR3 has 11 residues. With 7 bases removed from V and 6 bases from J, the gap between germline ends came to 9 bases. CDR3: CALEGPGELFF. CDR3 nucleotide sequence: TGTGCCTTGGAGGGTCCCGGGGAGCTGTTTTTT.

The gene calls are TRBV20-1 and TRBJ2-1, with D possibly TRBD2 on 6 matching bases. V lost 6 bases to trimming and J lost 1 base, with 16 bases between them. CDR1 is DFQATT, CDR2 SNEGSKA, per germline (reference sequence). This CDR3 is built from 15 residues. In nucleotides, the CDR3 is TGCAGTGCCCCTACCGGACTAACTTCCTACAATGAGCAGTTCTTC. Its protein is CSAPTGLTSYNEQFF.

The chain joins TRBV29-1 to TRBJ2-1, with D unresolved. The CDR3 spans 11 residues. Germline values: CDR1 SQVTM, CDR2 ANQGSEA. With 6 bases removed from V and 4 bases from J, the gap between germline ends came to 7 bases. The CDR3 reads CSVLSYNEQFF. DNA for the CDR3: TGCAGCGTCCTATCGTACAATGAGCAGTTCTTC.

This rearrangement joins TRBV29-1 to TRBJ2-7; 8 bases agree with TRBD1. The CDR3 totals 12 residues. The germline CDR1 and CDR2 sequences are SQVTM and ANQGSEA. V dropped 7 bases and J dropped 2; count of bases not matched to a gene: 4. In nucleotides, the CDR3 is TGCAGCGCAAGACAGGGGACCTACGAGCAGTACTTC. Encoded protein: CSARQGTYEQYF.